The T cell receptor (beta chain) under discussion was sequenced for a study of blood T cells in healthy people across ages (dated by TCRdb to between 2014 and 2017). Regarding the research as a whole: In model experiments, template switching captured roughly one uniquely barcoded TCR beta cDNA molecule for every two T cells. Age-related changes in TCR beta repertoire diversity were measured in the study by deep sequencing normalized with unique cDNA molecular identifiers. Four age groups were formed from the donors: young (average about 15 years), middle-aged (approximately 41), aged (roughly 56) and long-lived (more than 75). To avoid experimental bias, donors of different ages were distributed randomly across sequencing lanes. For two donors (one aged 18 to 30 and one aged 80 or older), the study analyzed two additional independent replicas of 1 million unique cDNA reads from the same blood draw. Overall study results and their limits: Observed TCR beta diversity per million T cells fell roughly linearly with age, and a significant reduction was already apparent by age roughly 40. Compared with the aged group, the long-lived group had more naive CD4+ T cells, fewer expanded clones and increased TCR diversity, a pattern suggesting age selection. Bulk unsorted PBMC profiling prevented conclusive comparison of naive and antigen-experienced compartments. Because the CMV infection status of the donors was unknown, age-related changes in expanded clonotypes may potentially have been confounded. There was a strong correlation between observed TCR beta diversity and the percentage of naive T cells measured by flow cytometry. Total diversity estimates from one million sequenced T cells were considered lower bounds and underestimates.

Donors were 40 or so systemically healthy Caucasian individuals from Russia aged roughly 6 to 95 years. Ten milliliters of peripheral blood were drawn from each donor into EDTA-treated Vacutainer tubes. Ficoll-Paque density-gradient centrifugation was used to isolate PBMCs, with at least 6 million obtained per sample. Total RNA was extracted from PBMCs with Trizol reagent, with at least 5.5 micrograms obtained per sample. Naive CD45RAhigh/CD27high T cell percentages were measured by flow cytometry on a PBMC aliquot from every donor. This clonotype was seen a few times. The clone's antigen remains unknown. No qualities accompany the bases; no much larger clone lies one base away. Receptors were amplified or captured by 5' RACE. The sample was run on an Illumina HiSeq 2500. A second PCR of roughly 7 to 11 cycles was performed with a sample-barcoded 5' primer and a J-beta primer mix. A unique molecular identifier was introduced onto each TCR beta cDNA molecule by a template-switch 5' adaptor carrying 12 random nucleotides. Each sample yielded at least 2.5 million CDR3-containing paired-end reads. First-strand cDNA was synthesized from all RNA with the Mint cDNA synthesis kit, primed by a TRBC-specific oligonucleotide. All cDNA was treated with uracil-DNA glycosylase and then went through a first 18-cycle PCR with the universal primers M1SS and BC2_uni_R. In the original analysis: For normalization, 1 million high-quality reads, each with a distinct molecular identifier, were randomly selected from each sample. Instead of being binned into consensus sequences, reads with shared molecular identifiers were discarded. MiTCR, set to a Q25 quality threshold and the strictest error-elimination algorithm, was used for CDR3 identification, clonotype clustering and error correction. A nonparametric unseen species model using Euler transformation provided a lower-bound estimate of total TCR beta diversity. TCRdb ran its own pipeline on the public reads, namely fastp trimming at Q25 and MiXCR clone calling, and kept in-frame beta chains. Rows are unified per CDR3 protein, each entry keeping the most common DNA and genes. The V and J calls shown here were made by TCRdb, not taken from the authors' results. A total of fewer than 1 million distinct CDR3 sequences appear in this sample, about 42% of them only once. Jointly, the top ten make up roughly 19% of the sample.

Via the germline V gene, CDR1 is SGHRS and CDR2 YFSETQ. The V end loses 0 bases and the J end loses 7 bases, and a stretch of 10 bases separates them. Including the terminal cysteine and phenylalanine, the CDR3 comprises 13 residues. Only CDR3 DNA is held: 39 bases, read in frame from base 1. This clonotype originated in a man in his 60s in good health. The sequenced sample was blood. In this chain, TRBV5-1 is recombined with TRBJ1-2; the D gene is unclear. The CDR3 protein: CASSLEYSSGYTF. In nucleotide form, the sequence is TGCGCCAGCAGCTTGGAGTATTCGAGTGGCTACACCTTC.